This T cell receptor beta chain was identified during a study of shared clonotypes between healthy human individuals. Germline V gene lookup returns CDR1 SGHAT and CDR2 FQNNGV. V lost 1 base, J lost 6 bases, and 13 bases lay in between. The CDR3 consists of 15 residues. The method was immunoSEQ multiplex PCR; TCRdb's version includes in-frame clones alone and lacks a portion of them. Among 700,000 or so clones listed, approximately 79% were seen once. The V call is TRBV11-2, the J call TRBJ2-1, with D hard to call. The source is a woman aged 25 to 45 in good health. The material sequenced was memory CD4+ T cells sorted from blood. Subset reported: CD45RA-negative fraction. The CDR3 region has the DNA TGTGCCAGCAGCTTAGGTGTATCCCCCTCCAATGAGCAGTTCTTC. It codes for CASSLGVSPSNEQFF. Together with reference TRBV11-2 and TRBJ2-1, the CDR3 gives the full variable domain: EAGVAQSPRYKIIEKRQSVAFWCNPISGHATLYWYQQILGQGPKLLIQFQNNGVVDDSQLPKDRFSAERLKGVDSTLKIQPAKLEDSAVYLCASSLGVSPSNEQFFGPGTRLTVL.